This passage covers 32 T cell receptor beta chains from one sample sequenced in a study of identical twins. Using its own MiXCR run on the 5' RACE reads, TCRdb lists one record per CDR3 protein. Of some 200,000 distinct CDR3 sequences in the sample, 7.5% are singletons; the top ten hold less than 2.5%. The same sample was also studied in work on yellow fever vaccine responses in identical twins.

The sample consisted of memory (CD45RO+) T cells sorted from blood. The receptor source for this set is a woman aged 18-35 years in good health.

Many counts were recorded for this clonotype. The rearrangement links TRBV7-2 to TRBJ2-3; D assignment may be TRBD1 or TRBD2 (5 bases each). Between the trimmed V and J ends, which lost 0 bases and 3 bases, there was a span of 7 bases. This CDR3 has 14 amino acids. Germline CDR1 SGHTA, CDR2 FQGNSA. The CDR3 DNA sequence: TGTGCCAGCAGCTTAGCGGGACCGACAGATACGCAGTATTTT. This codes for CASSLAGPTDTQYF.

This clonotype was found many times. The rearrangement links TRBV20-1 to TRBJ2-1; maybe TRBD1 (6 bases). The V and J ends lost 6 bases and 6 bases respectively, with 12 bases between them. The CDR3 is 12 amino acids. In germline, CDR1 is DFQATT, CDR2 SNEGSKA (reference sequence). This chain's CDR3 is CSAAQGSNEQFF. As DNA, the CDR3 is TGCAGTGCCGCACAGGGATCCAATGAGCAGTTCTTC.

The chain uses TRBV4-3 and TRBJ2-1; 8 bases map to TRBD2. The CDR3 is 17 residues long. V gave up 0 bases and J gave up 4 bases; unmatched junction bases: 8. CDR1 LGHNA and CDR2 YSLEER come from the germline V gene. The CDR3 protein is CASSQETVAGYYNEQFF. As DNA, the CDR3 is TGCGCCAGCAGCCAAGAGACCGTAGCGGGGTATTACAATGAGCAGTTCTTC.

This clonotype was seen a few times. This CDR3 reads CASRGTSRDTQYF. The CDR3 DNA reads TGTGCCAGCAGGGGGACTAGTCGAGATACGCAGTATTTT. V usage is TRBV7-3 and J usage is TRBJ2-3, with 8 bases aligning to TRBD2. This CDR3 is built from 13 residues. Unmatched junction bases numbered 4, after V lost 6 bases and J lost 5 bases. Per the germline V gene, CDR1 is SGHTA and CDR2 is FQGTGA.

This clonotype showed up many times. The chain links TRBV12-3 or TRBV12-4 to TRBJ2-3; 9 bases fit TRBD1. The CDR3 is 20 residues long. V shed 4 bases, J shed 1 base, and the junction held 18 bases outside the gene matches. CDR3 DNA sequence: TGTGCCAGCAGTTCGAACCGTGGGCGAAAGGACAGGGGCGGCACAGATACGCAGTATTTT. It yields the protein CASSSNRGRKDRGGTDTQYF.

In its sample, this clonotype was seen many times. J is TRBJ2-1 and V is TRBV5-1, with D possibly matching TRBD1 (5 bases). V gave up 4 bases and J gave up 7 bases, with 21 bases separating them. The CDR3 is made up of 16 amino acids. The germline gives CDR1 SGHRS, CDR2 YFSETQ. CDR3 in DNA: TGCGCCAGCAGCCCGACAGCAATATCAAATAATAATGAGCAGTTCTTC. It encodes CASSPTAISNNNEQFF.

In this sample, this clonotype turned up a few times. V is TRBV20-1 and J is TRBJ1-5; 9 bases are shared with TRBD1. Looked up from germline, CDR1 is DFQATT and CDR2 is SNEGSKA (reference sequence). Unmatched junction bases numbered 13, after V lost 4 bases and J lost 6 bases. CDR3 length equals 16 residues. CDR3 amino acids: CSANGQGTFSGQPQHF. In DNA, the CDR3 is TGCAGTGCTAATGGACAGGGGACGTTTAGTGGTCAGCCCCAGCATTTT.

This clonotype was observed a handful of times. This chain uses TRBV4-2 with TRBJ2-5; a weak D match, TRBD2 (6 bases). Trimming shortened V by 0 bases and J by 4 bases, and 12 bases separated the two germline ends. The germline V gene encodes CDR1 LGHNA and CDR2 YNFKEQ. This CDR3 region has 15 residues. DNA of the CDR3: TGTGCCAGCAGCCAAGATGACGGGAGAATAGAGACCCAGTACTTC. Its translation: CASSQDDGRIETQYF.

The chain recombines TRBV5-4 with TRBJ2-1, with a tentative D call TRBD1 (7 bases). V lost 0 bases, J lost 6 bases, and 13 bases lay in between. This CDR3 is built from 15 residues. Germline values: CDR1 SGHNT, CDR2 YYREEE (reference sequence). This chain's CDR3 is CASSLERQGLNEQFF. In nucleotides, the CDR3 is TGTGCCAGCAGCTTGGAGAGACAGGGACTCAATGAGCAGTTCTTC. Full variable domain (outside the CDR3, taken from reference TRBV5-4 and TRBJ2-1): ETGVTQSPTHLIKTRGQQVTLRCSSQSGHNTVSWYQQALGQGPQFIFQYYREEENGRGNFPPRFSGLQFPNYSSELNVNALELDDSALYLCASSLERQGLNEQFFGPGTRLTVL.

This clonotype has a handful of counts. The genes are TRBV20-1 and TRBJ2-7, with D perhaps TRBD1 (6 bases). Per the germline V gene, CDR1 is DFQATT and CDR2 is SNEGSKA (reference sequence). CDR3 length: 15 amino acids. Deletions cut 3 bases from V and 4 bases from J, with 19 bases between. The DNA of the CDR3 is TGCAGTGCTAGGGGGGCCATAACGGGGCCTTACGAGCAGTACTTC. Protein: CSARGAITGPYEQYF.

This clonotype was seen only a few times. The rearrangement uses TRBV5-5 and TRBJ2-1; tentative D call: TRBD1 (6 bases). Germline values: CDR1 SGHKS, CDR2 YYEKEE (reference sequence). CDR3 length equals 14 residues. V lost 3 bases and J 7 bases, leaving 14 bases between the germline ends. The CDR3 here is CASSSQLQGNEQFF. CDR3 in DNA: TGTGCCAGCAGCTCTCAGCTACAGGGTAATGAGCAGTTCTTC.

The chain joins TRBV27 to TRBJ2-5; D call uncertain. V lost 3 bases and J 1 base, leaving 9 bases between the germline ends. CDR1 and CDR2 (germline): MNHEY, SMNVEV (reference sequence). The CDR3 is 14 residues long. The CDR3 bases are TGTGCCAGCAGTTTTTCGCGCTTCCAAGAGACCCAGTACTTC. Its translation: CASSFSRFQETQYF.

In this sample, this clonotype turned up many times. The rearrangement joins TRBV7-3 to TRBJ2-1, with D hard to call. This CDR3 has 15 amino acids. CDR1 SGHTA and CDR2 FQGTGA come from the germline V gene. V lost 6 bases and J lost 3, with 15 bases in between. CDR3 sequence reads: CASSLGNAGYNEQFF. CDR3 DNA sequence: TGTGCCAGCAGTTTAGGTAACGCTGGCTACAATGAGCAGTTCTTC.

This clonotype was detected a few times. The chain employs TRBV20-1 and TRBJ2-1; no reliable D call. Germline CDR1 DFQATT, CDR2 SNEGSKA (reference sequence). The CDR3 length is 14 residues. The V and J ends lost 3 bases and 5 bases respectively, with 14 bases between them. The CDR3 DNA sequence: TGCAGTGCTAGGACTCCCTGGGGTGACAATGAGCAGTTCTTC. Translating gives CSARTPWGDNEQFF.

This clonotype was counted between two and nine times. The V and J genes are TRBV2 and TRBJ2-2, with D possibly being TRBD2 (5 bases). The germline V gene encodes CDR1 SNHLY and CDR2 FYNNEI. V lost 8 bases, J lost 13 bases, and 11 bases lay in between. The CDR3 contains 10 residues. Here the CDR3 DNA reads TGTGCCAGCGGACTGGGAGTGCTGTTTTTT. This gives the protein CASGLGVLFF.

In this sample, this clonotype turned up many times. The V and J genes are TRBV6-1 and TRBJ2-3; 9 positions match TRBD2. The germline V gene encodes CDR1 MNHNS and CDR2 SASEGT. The length of the CDR3 is 16 residues. Trimming removed 8 bases from V and 2 bases from J; junction bases left unmatched: 11. The CDR3 region has the DNA TGTGCCAGCTCAGGAGGGGCGGGGGGGTCCACAGATACGCAGTATTTT. As protein: CASSGGAGGSTDTQYF.

This clonotype was seen a few times. The chain joins TRBV20-1 to TRBJ2-5; 14 positions match TRBD2. Germline values: CDR1 DFQATT, CDR2 SNEGSKA (reference sequence). Trimming removed 6 bases from V and 5 bases from J; junction bases left unmatched: 8. CDR3 length: 15 amino acids. Here the CDR3 reads CSAGRLAGGRETQYF. Here the CDR3 DNA reads TGCAGTGCGGGGAGACTAGCGGGGGGGCGTGAGACCCAGTACTTC.

In this sample, this clonotype turned up a few times. The rearrangement joins TRBV6-2 or TRBV6-3 to TRBJ2-2; D unresolved. The CDR3 is made up of 15 amino acids. CDR1 is MNHEY and CDR2 is SVGEGT in the germline V gene. Trimming cost V 8 bases and J 3 bases, with 16 bases left between them. The CDR3 sequence: CASREGPRDTGELFF. DNA for the CDR3: TGTGCCAGCCGCGAAGGCCCTCGGGACACCGGGGAGCTGTTTTTT.

This clonotype was counted only a few times. The chain has TRBV7-2 and TRBJ2-4; D perhaps matches TRBD1 (6 bases). Germline values: CDR1 SGHTA, CDR2 FQGNSA. There are 12 residues in the CDR3. V was trimmed by 5 bases and J by 15 bases, leaving 17 bases between them. CDR3 in amino acids: CASSLGQRGMYF. CDR3 in DNA: TGTGCCAGCAGCCTCGGACAGAGGGGCATGTACTTC.

The chain recombines TRBV27 with TRBJ2-4, with D possibly called TRBD1 or TRBD2 (7 bases each). The CDR3 has 15 residues. Germline lookup yields CDR1 MNHEY and CDR2 SMNVEV (reference sequence). The V end lost 6 bases, the J end lost 1 base, and 13 bases lay between the germline ends. As DNA, the CDR3 is TGTGCCAGCAGCAGGGGGGGTAGCGCCAAAAACATTCAGTACTTC. The encoded protein is CASSRGGSAKNIQYF.

This clonotype was counted ten times or more. This chain connects TRBV7-2 to TRBJ2-3; 11 nucleotides agree with TRBD2. CDR3 length equals 16 residues. J lost 7 bases, V lost 5 bases, and 11 bases had no gene match. Per germline, CDR1 SGHTA and CDR2 FQGNSA. The CDR3: CASSPLVAGGGNTQYF. CDR3 in DNA: TGTGCCAGCAGCCCCCTTGTAGCGGGGGGGGGGAATACGCAGTATTTT.

There are many counts of this clonotype. This chain uses TRBV3-1 with TRBJ2-5; 10 bases are shared with TRBD2. Germline CDR1 and CDR2: LGHDT and YNNKEL (reference sequence). The V gene end was trimmed by 4 bases and the J gene end by 5 bases; junction bases not matched to a gene: 4. This CDR3 spans 14 amino acids. DNA for the CDR3: TGTGCCAGCAGCCTAGCGGGGGGTATTGAGACCCAGTACTTC. This sequence encodes CASSLAGGIETQYF.

This clonotype appeared many times. This chain links TRBV12-3 or TRBV12-4 with TRBJ2-5; no clear D. Trimming cost V 2 bases and J 5 bases, with 12 bases left between them. The CDR3 runs to 14 residues. CDR3 loop: CASSLRSQSETQYF. Written as DNA, the CDR3 is TGTGCCAGCAGTTTAAGATCCCAATCGGAGACCCAGTACTTC.

This clonotype showed up many times. This sequence joins TRBV29-1 and TRBJ1-5; D is perhaps TRBD1 (6 bases). CDR3 length: 14 residues. CDR1 and CDR2 from the germline V gene are SQVTM and ANQGSEA. Trimming left V 2 bases short and J 2 bases short, with 10 bases between. The CDR3 coding sequence is TGCAGCGTTGAAACAGGGATAGGCAATCAGCCCCAGCATTTT. Protein sequence: CSVETGIGNQPQHF.

V and J are TRBV20-1 and TRBJ2-3; 10 positions match TRBD2. V lost 5 bases and J lost 4; bases outside the gene matches: 12. This CDR3 is built from 16 residues. Per the germline V gene, CDR1 is DFQATT and CDR2 is SNEGSKA (reference sequence). The CDR3 loop is CSAERAGTSVSDTQYF. The CDR3 DNA reads TGCAGTGCTGAGAGGGCTGGGACTAGCGTTTCAGATACGCAGTATTTT.

The chain couples TRBV12-3 or TRBV12-4 to TRBJ2-5; the D gene is possibly TRBD2 (5 bases). The CDR3 runs 14 residues. V was trimmed by 4 bases and J by 4 bases, leaving 13 bases between them. CDR3 region: CASSSILRGETQYF. CDR3 bases: TGTGCCAGCAGTTCGATCTTACGGGGAGAGACCCAGTACTTC.

This clonotype has at least ten counts. J is TRBJ2-3 and V is TRBV21-1; the listed D gene, TRBD1, was not tested against the DNA. TRBV21-1 is termed a pseudogene. This CDR3 contains 15 residues. CDR3 protein: CASSTRGGRTDTQYF. The CDR3 DNA is TGTGCCAGCAGCACCCGGGGGGGGCGCACAGATACGCAGTATTTT.

Many counts were recorded for this clonotype. This chain connects TRBV12-3 or TRBV12-4 to TRBJ2-3; unclear D gene. V was shortened by 5 bases and J by 0 bases, with 3 bases between the two germline ends. This CDR3 is 12 amino acids long. In DNA form, the CDR3 reads TGTGCCAGCAGTGATAGCACAGATACGCAGTATTTT. It encodes CASSDSTDTQYF.

The genes are TRBV15 and TRBJ2-1, with 9 bases aligning to TRBD1. The germline gives CDR1 LNHNV, CDR2 YYDKDF (reference sequence). The CDR3 has 20 residues. J lost 0 bases, V lost 5 bases, and 17 bases had no gene match. The CDR3 is CATSGTGGQGSTLSYNEQFF. CDR3 nucleotide sequence: TGTGCCACCAGCGGCACCGGCGGACAGGGGTCGACGCTCTCCTACAATGAGCAGTTCTTC.

The table lists this clonotype with many counts. The rearrangement joins TRBV28 to TRBJ2-1; 9 nucleotides match TRBD1. The ends lost 6 bases at V and 8 bases at J; junction bases unmatched: 11. Germline V lookup: CDR1 MDHEN, CDR2 SYDVKM. The CDR3 is 15 residues long. CDR3 protein: CASRERDRAIHEQFF. In DNA form, the CDR3 reads TGTGCCAGCAGGGAACGGGACAGGGCGATTCATGAGCAGTTCTTC.

This clonotype was detected ten times or more. The CDR3 is CASSSEPIPKREQYF. CDR3 sequence (DNA): TGTGCCAGTAGTTCGGAACCCATCCCTAAACGGGAGCAGTACTTC. The chain recombines TRBV19 with TRBJ2-7; D unclear. Germline values: CDR1 LNHDA, CDR2 SQIVND (reference sequence). V was pared by 5 bases and J by 7 bases, with 21 bases between. CDR3 length: 15 amino acids. Full variable domain (remainder filled in from reference TRBV19 and TRBJ2-7): DGGITQSPKYLFRKEGQNVTLSCEQNLNHDAMYWYRQDPGQGLRLIYYSQIVNDFQKGDIAEGYSVSREKKESFPLTVTSAQKNPTAFYLCASSSEPIPKREQYFGPGTRLTVT.

There are a few counts of this clonotype. The rearrangement uses TRBV19 and TRBJ2-5; 9 nucleotides agree with TRBD1. Germline assignment: CDR1 LNHDA and CDR2 SQIVND (reference sequence). The CDR3 is 13 residues long. V was pared by 6 bases and J by 7 bases, with 6 bases of the junction left unmatched. Here the CDR3 DNA reads TGTGCCAGTAGGGACAGGGGTTATGTGACCCAGTACTTC. It encodes CASRDRGYVTQYF. The complete variable domain, with remaining parts taken from reference TRBV19 and TRBJ2-5, reads DGGITQSPKYLFRKEGQNVTLSCEQNLNHDAMYWYRQDPGQGLRLIYYSQIVNDFQKGDIAEGYSVSREKKESFPLTVTSAQKNPTAFYLCASRDRGYVTQYFGPGTRLLVL.